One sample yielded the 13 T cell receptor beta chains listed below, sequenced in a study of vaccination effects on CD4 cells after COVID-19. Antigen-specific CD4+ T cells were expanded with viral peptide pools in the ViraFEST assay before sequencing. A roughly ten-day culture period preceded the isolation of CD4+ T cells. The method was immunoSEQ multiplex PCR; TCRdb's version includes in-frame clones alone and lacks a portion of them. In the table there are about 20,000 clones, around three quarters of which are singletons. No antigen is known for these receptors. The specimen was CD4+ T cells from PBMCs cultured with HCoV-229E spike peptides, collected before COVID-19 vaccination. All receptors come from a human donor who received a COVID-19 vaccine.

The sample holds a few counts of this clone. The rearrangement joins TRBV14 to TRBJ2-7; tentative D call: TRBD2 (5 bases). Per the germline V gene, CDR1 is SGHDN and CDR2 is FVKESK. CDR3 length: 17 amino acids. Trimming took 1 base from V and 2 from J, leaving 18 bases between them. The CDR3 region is CASSQGRSRLATYEQYF. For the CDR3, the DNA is TGTGCCAGCAGCCAAGGGAGATCTCGGCTAGCCACCTACGAGCAGTACTTC.

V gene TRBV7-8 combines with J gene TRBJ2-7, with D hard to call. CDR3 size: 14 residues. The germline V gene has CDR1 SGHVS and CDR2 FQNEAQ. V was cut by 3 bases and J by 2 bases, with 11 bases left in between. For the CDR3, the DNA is TGTGCCAGCAGCTTGGATCTGGCGACCTACGAGCAGTACTTC. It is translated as CASSLDLATYEQYF.

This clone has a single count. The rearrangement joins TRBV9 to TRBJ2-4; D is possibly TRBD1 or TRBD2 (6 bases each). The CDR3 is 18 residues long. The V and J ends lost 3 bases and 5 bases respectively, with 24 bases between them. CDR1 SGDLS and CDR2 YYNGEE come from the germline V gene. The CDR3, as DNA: TGTGCCAGCAGCGAGTACCCGGCGGGACAAAGAGGCCAAAACATTCAGTACTTC. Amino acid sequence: CASSEYPAGQRGQNIQYF.

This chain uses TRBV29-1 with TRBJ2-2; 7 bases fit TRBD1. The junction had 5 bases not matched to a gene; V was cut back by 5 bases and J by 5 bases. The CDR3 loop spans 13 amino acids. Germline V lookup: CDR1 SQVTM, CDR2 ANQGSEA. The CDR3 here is CSVTTTGTGELFF. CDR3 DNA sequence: TGCAGCGTTACGACGACAGGGACCGGGGAGCTGTTTTTT.

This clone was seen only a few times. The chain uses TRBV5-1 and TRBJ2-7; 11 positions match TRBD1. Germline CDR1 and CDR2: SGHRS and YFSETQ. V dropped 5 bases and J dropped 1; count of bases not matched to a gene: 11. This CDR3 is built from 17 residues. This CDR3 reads CASSLPGTGGWSYEQYF. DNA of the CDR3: TGCGCCAGCAGTTTGCCGGGGACAGGGGGTTGGTCCTACGAGCAGTACTTC.

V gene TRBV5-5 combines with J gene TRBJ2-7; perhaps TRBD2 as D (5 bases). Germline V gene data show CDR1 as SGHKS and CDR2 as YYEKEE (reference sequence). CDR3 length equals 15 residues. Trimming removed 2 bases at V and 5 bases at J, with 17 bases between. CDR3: CASSFSGSPQDEQYF. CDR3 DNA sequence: TGTGCCAGCAGCTTTTCGGGATCACCCCAGGACGAGCAGTACTTC. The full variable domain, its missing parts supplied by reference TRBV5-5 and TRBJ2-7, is DAGVTQSPTHLIKTRGQQVTLRCSPISGHKSVSWYQQVLGQGPQFIFQYYEKEERGRGNFPDRFSARQFPNYSSELNVNALLLGDSALYLCASSFSGSPQDEQYFGPGTRLTVT.

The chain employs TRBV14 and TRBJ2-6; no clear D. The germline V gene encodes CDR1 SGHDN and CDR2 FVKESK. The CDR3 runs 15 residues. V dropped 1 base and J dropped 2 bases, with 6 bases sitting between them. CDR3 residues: CASSQVLAGANVLTF. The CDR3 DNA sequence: TGTGCCAGCAGCCAAGTATTGGCTGGGGCCAACGTCCTGACTTTC. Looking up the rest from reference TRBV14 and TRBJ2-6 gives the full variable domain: EAGVTQFPSHSVIEKGQTVTLRCDPISGHDNLYWYRRVMGKEIKFLLHFVKESKQDESGMPNNRFLAERTGGTYSTLKVQPAELEDSGVYFCASSQVLAGANVLTFGAGSRLTVL.

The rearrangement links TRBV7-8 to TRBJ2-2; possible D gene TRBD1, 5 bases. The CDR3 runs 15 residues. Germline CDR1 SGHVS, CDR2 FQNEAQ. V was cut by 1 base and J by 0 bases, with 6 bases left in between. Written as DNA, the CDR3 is TGTGCCAGCAGCTTAGGACAGTCGAACACCGGGGAGCTGTTTTTT. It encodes CASSLGQSNTGELFF.

CDR3 region: CASSLGDGYSPLHF. In nucleotides, the CDR3 is TGTGCCAGCTCACTCGGGGACGGATATTCACCCCTCCACTTT. This chain links TRBV18 with TRBJ1-6; D perhaps matches TRBD1 (5 bases). Germline CDR1 and CDR2: KGHSH and LQKENI. Trimming removed 4 bases at V and 8 bases at J, with 12 bases between. This CDR3 is built from 14 residues.

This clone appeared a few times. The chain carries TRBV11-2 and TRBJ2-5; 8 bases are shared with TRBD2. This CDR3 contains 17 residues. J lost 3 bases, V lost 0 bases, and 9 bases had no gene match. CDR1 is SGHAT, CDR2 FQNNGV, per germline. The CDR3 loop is CASSLEGPGLAKETQYF. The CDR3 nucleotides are TGTGCCAGCAGCTTAGAGGGGCCAGGACTAGCTAAAGAGACCCAGTACTTC.

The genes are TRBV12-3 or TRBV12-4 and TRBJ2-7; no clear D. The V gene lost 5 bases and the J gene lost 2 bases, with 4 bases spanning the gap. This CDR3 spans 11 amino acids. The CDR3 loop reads CASSVTYEQYF. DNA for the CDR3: TGTGCCAGCAGTGTTACCTACGAGCAGTACTTC.

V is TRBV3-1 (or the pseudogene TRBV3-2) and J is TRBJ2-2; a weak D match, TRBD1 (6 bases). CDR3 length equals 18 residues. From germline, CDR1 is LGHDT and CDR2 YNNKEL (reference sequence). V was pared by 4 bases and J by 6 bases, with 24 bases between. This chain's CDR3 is CASSRARGEGVYPGELFF. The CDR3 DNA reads TGTGCCAGCAGCCGTGCACGGGGCGAGGGGGTCTACCCCGGGGAGCTGTTTTTT.

The DNA for the CDR3 is TGCGCCAGCAGCCAAGACAACCAGGGGAATCAGAAAAACATTCAGTACTTC. It encodes CASSQDNQGNQKNIQYF. The chain couples TRBV4-1 to TRBJ2-4; tentative D call: TRBD1 (6 bases). Trimming took 0 bases from V and 4 from J, leaving 16 bases between them. Germline V gene lookup returns CDR1 MGHRA and CDR2 YSYEKL. CDR3 length equals 17 residues.